A selection of T cell receptor beta chains follows, all from one sample in a study of tumor-infiltrating lymphocytes in primary liver carcinoma. TCRdb reprocessed the multiplex PCR reads with MiXCR, giving one entry per CDR3 protein. The repertoire holds about 66,000 distinct CDR3 sequences, with around 64% as singletons. The material sequenced was liver tumor tissue from sampling region 4. These receptors originate from a middle-aged man with primary liver carcinoma and hepatitis B virus infection. Each CDR3 is given with its conserved first and last residue. D genes are given only for firm matches. Not all rows give a size; the values are once, few, many and, for expanded clones, a class.

clone size: NA; J gene: TRBJ1-6; D gene: NA; V gene: TRBV6-1; CDR3 protein: CVSSEGESVSPLRF; CDR3 DNA: TGTGTCAGCAGTGAGGGCGAGTCAGTATCACCCCTCCGCTTT
clone size: many; J gene: TRBJ2-5; D gene: TRBD2; V gene: TRBV25-1; CDR3 protein: CASSRLAGGQEETQYF; CDR3 DNA: TGTGCCAGCAGCCGACTAGCGGGAGGCCAGGAGGAGACCCAGTACTTC
clone size: many; J gene: TRBJ2-7; D gene: TRBD1; V gene: TRBV6-5; CDR3 protein: CASSYDRGGEQYF; CDR3 DNA: TGTGCCAGCAGCTACGACAGGGGTGGCGAGCAGTACTTC
clone size: NA; J gene: TRBJ1-1; D gene: NA; V gene: TRBV5-5; CDR3 protein: CAISLLAGRNTEAFF; CDR3 DNA: TGTGCCATCAGCTTGCTCGCAGGGCGGAACACTGAAGCTTTCTTT
clone size: NA; J gene: TRBJ1-6; D gene: NA; V gene: TRBV6-5; CDR3 protein: CAGIEPGGSQPHF; CDR3 DNA: TGTGCCGGCATCGAACCCGGGGGGAGCCAACCCCACTTT
clone size: once; J gene: TRBJ2-2; D gene: NA; V gene: TRBV10-3; CDR3 protein: CANSGFGELFF; CDR3 DNA: TGTGCCAACAGTGGGTTCGGGGAGCTGTTTTTT
clone size: many; J gene: TRBJ1-2; D gene: TRBD1; V gene: TRBV28; CDR3 protein: CASSLTGGYGYTF; CDR3 DNA: TGTGCCAGCAGCCTGACAGGGGGCTATGGCTACACCTTC
clone size: once; J gene: TRBJ2-7; D gene: TRBD1; V gene: TRBV12-3/TRBV12-4; CDR3 protein: CACSLGQGANYVQYF; CDR3 DNA: TGTGCCTGCAGTTTAGGACAGGGAGCCAACTACGTACAGTACTTC
clone size: NA; J gene: TRBJ2-3; D gene: NA; V gene: TRBV6-2/TRBV6-3; CDR3 protein: CASTIDNYSNEPQYF; CDR3 DNA: TGTGCCAGCACCATCGACAACTATAGCAATGAGCCCCAGTATTTT
clone size: NA; J gene: TRBJ2-1; D gene: NA; V gene: TRBV11-2; CDR3 protein: CAGSLDPESSYNEQFF; CDR3 DNA: TGTGCCGGCAGTTTAGATCCAGAGAGCTCCTATAATGAGCAGTTCTTC
clone size: few; J gene: TRBJ2-7; D gene: TRBD2; V gene: TRBV6-5; CDR3 protein: CASSYGTPGLAGVYEQYF; CDR3 DNA: TGTGCCAGCAGTTACGGGACGCCCGGACTAGCGGGAGTTTACGAGCAGTACTTC
clone size: many; J gene: TRBJ2-5; D gene: NA; V gene: TRBV5-4; CDR3 protein: CASSLPGLETQYF; CDR3 DNA: TGTGCCAGCAGCTTGCCGGGATTAGAGACCCAGTACTTC
clone size: NA; J gene: TRBJ2-3; D gene: NA; V gene: TRBV11-2; CDR3 protein: CASDPGSPSDTQYF; CDR3 DNA: TGTGCCAGCGACCCGGGCTCCCCGTCAGATACGCAGTATTTT
clone size: medium-sized; J gene: TRBJ2-1; D gene: TRBD2; V gene: TRBV6-5; CDR3 protein: CASSYSTSGHNEQFF; CDR3 DNA: TGTGCCAGCAGTTACTCGACTAGCGGTCACAATGAGCAGTTCTTC
clone size: many; J gene: TRBJ1-5; D gene: TRBD1; V gene: TRBV12-3/TRBV12-4; CDR3 protein: CASSQGAYQPQHF; CDR3 DNA: TGTGCCAGCAGCCAGGGGGCCTATCAGCCCCAGCATTTT
clone size: NA; J gene: TRBJ2-2; D gene: NA; V gene: TRBV6-5; CDR3 protein: CASSYAKSTGKLFF; CDR3 DNA: TGTGCCAGTAGTTACGCCAAGAGCACCGGGAAGCTGTTTTTT
clone size: NA; J gene: TRBJ2-1; D gene: TRBD1; V gene: TRBV5-1; CDR3 protein: CASSLKLGQGYNGQFF; CDR3 DNA: TGCGCCAGCAGCTTAAAGCTGGGACAGGGGTACAATGGGCAGTTCTTC